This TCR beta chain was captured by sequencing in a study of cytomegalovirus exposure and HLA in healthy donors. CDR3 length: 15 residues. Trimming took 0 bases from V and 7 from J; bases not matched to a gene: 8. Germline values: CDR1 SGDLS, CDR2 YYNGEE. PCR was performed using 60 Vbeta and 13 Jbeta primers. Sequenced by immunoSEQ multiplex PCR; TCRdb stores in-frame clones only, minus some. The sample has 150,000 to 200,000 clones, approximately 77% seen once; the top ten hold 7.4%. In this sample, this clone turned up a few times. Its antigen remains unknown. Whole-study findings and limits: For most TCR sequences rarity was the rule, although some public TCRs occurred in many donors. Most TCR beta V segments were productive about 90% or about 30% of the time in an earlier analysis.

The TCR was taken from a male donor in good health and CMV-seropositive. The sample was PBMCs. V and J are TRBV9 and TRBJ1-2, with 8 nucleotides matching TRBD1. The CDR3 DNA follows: TGTGCCAGCAGCGTAGAGGCCCAGGGGGCTGGTGGCTACACCTTC. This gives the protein CASSVEAQGAGGYTF. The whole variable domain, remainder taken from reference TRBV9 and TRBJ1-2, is DSGVTQTPKHLITATGQRVTLRCSPRSGDLSVYWYQQSLDQGLQFLIQYYNGEERAKGNILERFSAQQFPDLHSELNLSSLELGDSALYFCASSVEAQGAGGYTFGSGTRLTVV.